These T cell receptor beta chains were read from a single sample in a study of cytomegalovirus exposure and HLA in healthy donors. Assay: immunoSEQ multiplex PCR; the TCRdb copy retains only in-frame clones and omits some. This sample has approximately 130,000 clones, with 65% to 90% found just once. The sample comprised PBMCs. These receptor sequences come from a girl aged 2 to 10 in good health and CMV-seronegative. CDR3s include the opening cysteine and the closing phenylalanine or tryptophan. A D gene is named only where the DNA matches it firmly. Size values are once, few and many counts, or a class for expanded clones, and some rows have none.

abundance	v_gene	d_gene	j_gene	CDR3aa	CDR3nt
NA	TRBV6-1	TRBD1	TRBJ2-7	CASSPRTGGQYEQYF	TGTGCCAGCAGCCCCCGCACAGGGGGACAATACGAGCAGTACTTC
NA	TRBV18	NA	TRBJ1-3	CASSSSPGGAGNTIYF	TGTGCCAGCTCATCATCCCCAGGAGGGGCTGGAAACACCATATATTTT
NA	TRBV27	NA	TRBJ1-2	CASSSQGVYGYTF	TGTGCCAGCAGCTCCCAAGGGGTCTATGGCTACACCTTC
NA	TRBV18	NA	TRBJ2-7	CASSPGADSYEQYF	TGTGCCAGCTCACCAGGGGCCGATTCCTACGAGCAGTACTTC
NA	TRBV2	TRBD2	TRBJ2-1	CASRPPGLAGGPSYNEQFF	TGTGCCAGCAGACCACCGGGACTAGCGGGGGGCCCTTCCTACAATGAGCAGTTCTTC
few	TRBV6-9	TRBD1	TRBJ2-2	CASSYSTPGQGDTGELFF	TGTGCCAGCAGTTATTCGACCCCGGGACAGGGAGACACCGGGGAGCTGTTTTTT
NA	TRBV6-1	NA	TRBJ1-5	CASSDRGNLRDQPQHF	TGTGCCAGCAGTGATCGGGGAAATCTGAGGGATCAGCCCCAGCATTTT
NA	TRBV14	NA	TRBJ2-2	CASSQLRTGNTGELFF	TGTGCCAGCAGCCAGTTGCGGACTGGGAACACCGGGGAGCTGTTTTTT
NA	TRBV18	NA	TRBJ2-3	CASSPLLGLLVTDTQYF	TGTGCCAGCTCACCACTATTGGGACTCCTAGTAACAGATACGCAGTATTTT
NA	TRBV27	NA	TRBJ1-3	CATTPVQGRNTIYF	TGTGCCACCACCCCGGTCCAGGGGAGAAACACCATATATTTT
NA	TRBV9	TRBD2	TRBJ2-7	CASSPSLAGSYEQYF	TGTGCCAGCAGCCCGAGTTTAGCGGGCTCCTACGAGCAGTACTTC
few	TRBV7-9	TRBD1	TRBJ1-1	CASVLRGTGGTEAFF	TGTGCCAGCGTGCTGAGAGGGACAGGGGGGACTGAAGCTTTCTTT
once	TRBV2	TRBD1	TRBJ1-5	CASSIGGQGTQPQHF	TGTGCCAGCAGTATCGGAGGACAGGGCACTCAGCCCCAGCATTTT
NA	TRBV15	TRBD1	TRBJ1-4	CATRQGWETNEKLFF	TGTGCCACCAGACAGGGGTGGGAAACTAATGAAAAACTGTTTTTT
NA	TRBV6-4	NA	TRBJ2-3	CASSLSTSTDTQYF	TGTGCCAGCAGTCTATCAACTAGCACAGATACGCAGTATTTT
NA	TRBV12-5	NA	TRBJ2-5	CASGFEETQYF	TGTGCTAGTGGTTTCGAAGAGACCCAGTACTTC
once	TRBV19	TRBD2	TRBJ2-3	CASRTAWAGDTDTQYF	TGTGCCAGCCGGACTGCCTGGGCGGGGGACACAGATACGCAGTATTTT
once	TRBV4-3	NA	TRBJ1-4	CASSQEPQGSNEKLFF	TGCGCCAGCAGCCAAGAACCCCAGGGCTCTAATGAAAAACTGTTTTTT
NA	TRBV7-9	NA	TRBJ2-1	CASSFLEGLGNEQFF	TGTGCCAGCAGCTTCCTGGAGGGGTTAGGGAATGAGCAGTTCTTC
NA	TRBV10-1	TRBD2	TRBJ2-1	CASSESSLAGEQFF	TGCGCCAGCAGTGAGTCGAGCCTAGCGGGTGAGCAGTTCTTC
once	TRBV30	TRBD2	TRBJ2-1	CARGLAGGPGGQFF	TGTGCCAGGGGACTAGCGGGGGGGCCAGGTGGGCAGTTCTTC
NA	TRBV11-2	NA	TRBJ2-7	CASSPPIGGAYTSYEQYF	TGTGCCAGCAGCCCCCCGATAGGGGGAGCGTACACTTCCTACGAGCAGTACTTC
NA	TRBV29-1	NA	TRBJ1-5	CSVEQGGGDMSVQPQHF	TGCAGCGTTGAACAAGGAGGGGGGGACATGAGCGTTCAGCCCCAGCATTTT
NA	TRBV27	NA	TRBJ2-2	CASSLVEPGELFF	TGTGCCAGCAGTTTAGTCGAGCCCGGGGAGCTGTTTTTT
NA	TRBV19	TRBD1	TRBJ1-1	CASSIITGGYLNTEAFF	TGTGCCAGTAGTATAATTACAGGGGGCTACTTGAACACTGAAGCTTTCTTT
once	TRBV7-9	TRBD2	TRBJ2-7	CASSVTSGSYEQYF	TGTGCCAGCAGCGTCACTAGCGGATCCTACGAGCAGTACTTC
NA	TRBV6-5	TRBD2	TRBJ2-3	CASSYGQGGDTQYF	TGTGCCAGCAGTTACGGCCAGGGAGGGGATACGCAGTATTTT